This is a list of T cell receptor beta chains from one sample in a study of T cell repertoires in cytomegalovirus infection. TCRdb re-called the reads with MiXCR, one entry per CDR3 protein. The profile shows 250,000 to 300,000 distinct CDR3 sequences, around 9% of them singletons. The sample taken for sequencing was PBMCs. All receptors derive from a human donor in good health (CMV status not recorded). Some clones in this sample may be carry-over from other donors' samples. Both conserved end residues are trimmed from each CDR3. Each record gives: V gene, J gene, D gene, CDR3 protein. D genes are given only for firm matches.

TRBV28,TRBJ1-1,TRBD1,ASSSGAGGRTEAF
TRBV7-2,TRBJ2-1,TRBD1,ASSLGGTGGYEQF
TRBV28,TRBJ1-2,NA,ASSINYGYT
TRBV20-1,TRBJ1-4,NA,SVDKTGIGEKLF
TRBV7-2,TRBJ2-7,TRBD2,ASTFIAGDEQY
TRBV28,TRBJ1-6,TRBD1,ASRLQQGANSPLH
TRBV20-1,TRBJ2-7,NA,SARVLYEQY
TRBV11-2,TRBJ1-1,NA,ASSPGLRSTEAF
TRBV27,TRBJ1-5,NA,ASSPRMVNQPQH
TRBV7-2,TRBJ2-3,TRBD1,ASSSQGDIRADTQY
TRBV15,TRBJ2-1,TRBD2,ATRPGRAAYNEQF
TRBV7-2,TRBJ2-3,TRBD2,ASSLRSWGTRIPDTQY
TRBV9,TRBJ2-5,NA,ASSVRQDQETQY
TRBV6-2/TRBV6-3,TRBJ2-7,NA,ASSQYSLQY
TRBV29-1,TRBJ2-1,NA,SGRLVYNEQF
TRBV10-3,TRBJ2-2,NA,AIRLPSRELF
TRBV6-2/TRBV6-3,TRBJ2-7,TRBD2,ASRPLAGGPITYEQY
TRBV7-4,TRBJ2-7,NA,ASSSWSSTGHEQY
TRBV28,TRBJ1-2,NA,ASRREGYFNYGYT
TRBV7-2,TRBJ1-1,NA,ASSLSAGNTEAF
TRBV11-3,TRBJ2-1,TRBD1,ASSLHTGVTYNEQF
TRBV6-4,TRBJ1-6,NA,ASSEAGSRSPLH
TRBV6-2/TRBV6-3,TRBJ1-1,NA,ASSLTYTEAF